The clone carrying this T cell receptor (beta chain) occurred many times. Its target is unknown. This record belongs to a study of regulatory T cells in long-lasting Graves disease. Regarding time point: persistent/refractory GD, antithyroid drugs over 5 years with positive TRAb. RNA isolated from PBMCs was used to make the TCR library. Doctors identified Graves' disease using the American Thyroid Association guidelines. Roughly 10 milliliters of peripheral blood were drawn into EDTA tubes. Notes on the study in general: Among persistent patients, a larger number of public clonotypes were shared (2,741) than among newly diagnosed patients (roughly 970).

Library construction for TCR beta used iRepertoire HTBI primers and Arm-PCR of CDR3 regions. Using its own MiXCR run on the multiplex PCR reads, TCRdb lists one record per CDR3 protein. Of approximately 290,000 distinct CDR3 sequences listed, 20% to 25% are singletons. The sample consisted of peripheral blood mononuclear cells (PBMCs), taken when the disease was refractory, from a patient treated with antithyroid drugs. The TCR sequence derives from a female donor with Graves disease.

CDR3 protein: CASSQGRDLTQYF. The DNA of the CDR3 is TGTGCCAGCAGCCAAGGGCGGGACTTGACCCAGTACTTC. This chain uses TRBV7-2 with TRBJ2-5; possibly TRBD2 for D (6 bases). V shed 5 bases and J shed 7 bases, with 14 bases lying between them. The germline gives CDR1 SGHTA, CDR2 FQGNSA. The CDR3 runs 13 residues.